This T cell receptor beta chain was captured by sequencing in a study of blood T cells in healthy people across ages. With a J-beta primer mix and a sample-barcoded 5' primer, a second PCR ran about 7 to 12 cycles. Per-sample output comprised a minimum of 2.5 million paired-end reads containing CDR3. TCRdb ran MiXCR on the 5' RACE reads and lists one entry per CDR3 protein. This table holds approximately 810,000 distinct CDR3 sequences, under 40% found once. Notes on the study in general: Versus aged donors, long-lived donors had higher diversity and more naive CD4+ cells. TCR beta diversity per million T cells fell roughly linearly with age. Possibly confounding the expanded clonotype changes was the fact that donor CMV status was unknown.

This clonotype was picked up a small number of times. The target antigen is unknown. Sequenced material: blood. This TCR derives from a man aged 18 to 29 in good health.

The CDR3 DNA follows: TGTGCCAGCAGTTTAGCACCAGGAAGAGGTTATGGCTACACCTTC. It specifies CASSLAPGRGYGYTF. The chain recombines TRBV12-3 or TRBV12-4 with TRBJ1-2; D remains ambiguous. The CDR3 loop spans 15 amino acids. With 0 bases removed from V and 5 bases from J, the gap between germline ends came to 13 bases.